This T cell receptor beta chain appears in the sequencing data of a study of shared clonotypes between healthy human individuals. The naive CD8 fraction comprised CD45RO-negative cells positively selected for CCR7 and excluded terminally differentiated effector memory CD45RA+ cells. The study enrolled healthy HIV-negative adults without recent acute infections or vaccinations as donors. The CDR3 is 18 residues long. V was cut by 2 bases and J by 0 bases, with 18 bases left in between. Germline CDR1 reads SGHTA; CDR2 reads FQGNSA. Each replicate PCR on the sorted subsets used 150 to 200 ng DNA (roughly 30,000 T cell genomes). Original methodology: ImmunoSEQ output held junction-only sequences without quality scores, so filtering differed. This table comes from immunoSEQ multiplex PCR, and its TCRdb copy is limited to in-frame clones, with some not included. V and J calls and clone size are copied from that table; D and trimming were computed from the DNA. The table includes about 700,000 clones, around 92% detected once.

The receptor was isolated from a man aged 25-45 years in good health. The chain is built from TRBV7-2 and TRBJ2-3, with a tentative D call TRBD2 (5 bases). Material: naive CD8+ T cells sorted from blood. The CDR3 loop is CASSLKAGAAYSTDTQYF. In DNA, the CDR3 is TGTGCCAGCAGCTTAAAAGCAGGAGCGGCCTATAGCACAGATACGCAGTATTTT.